This TCR beta chain was identified during a study of shared clonotypes between healthy human individuals. Points from the study as a whole: Tissues were not sampled, only blood, and their repertoires likely differ. An expected dependence of interdonor clonotype sharing on sequencing depth was noted.

As for this clone: Its antigen is not known. This is likely an artifact of a read error, given a far larger clone one base away.

The CDR3 consists of 14 residues. Germline values: CDR1 KGHSH, CDR2 LQKENI. Assay execution proceeded at the deep level. Ten immunoSEQ deep assay plates served to sequence unsorted PBMC DNA. Assay used: immunoSEQ multiplex PCR; TCRdb lists only in-frame clones, some missing. The table shows approximately 470,000 clones, with over 70% occurring only once. The sequenced sample consisted of PBMCs. This clonotype was obtained from a woman in her thirties or forties in good health. Some clones in this sample may be carry-over from other donors' samples. This chain connects TRBV18 to TRBJ2-7, with 9 positions matching TRBD2. The CDR3 coding sequence is TGTGCCAGCTCACCTATAGCGGGAGCCTACGAGCGGTACTTC. Translation: CASSPIAGAYERYF.